This is a list of T cell receptor beta chains from one sample in a study of blood T cell repertoires in COVID-19. The repertoire was sequenced with immunoSEQ multiplex PCR; TCRdb's copy has only in-frame clones and lacks some. The data hold around 160,000 clones, with approximately 81% observed a single time. Sequenced: peripheral blood. These receptors were taken from a human donor in a cohort sampled during active COVID-19. CDR3s leave out the opening cysteine and the closing phenylalanine or tryptophan. The order of the fields is V gene, J gene, clone size, CDR3 protein. Clone sizes are given selectively: once, few, many, or a class where the clone is expanded.

>TRBV30|TRBJ2-3|NA
AWNGGTDTQY
>TRBV6-2/TRBV6-3|TRBJ1-4|NA
ASSYGQPNEKLF
>TRBV30|TRBJ1-5|NA
AWSVPTGNNQPQH
>TRBV7-9|TRBJ1-1|NA
ASSQDLQGAEAF
>TRBV19|TRBJ2-6|NA
ASSMGRGMAGANVLT
>TRBV11-2|TRBJ2-4|once
ASSLNPQGAENIQY
>TRBV7-9|TRBJ1-1|NA
ASSRQRGTEAF
>TRBV4-3|TRBJ2-1|NA
ASSQATGGQF
>TRBV7-6|TRBJ2-2|NA
ASSLAAGQGAGELF
>TRBV7-2|TRBJ2-7|NA
ASSPRGAGGLYEQY
>TRBV18|TRBJ2-1|once
ASSLPGSGGLNEQF
>TRBV2|TRBJ1-1|NA
ASILPGSDTEAF
>TRBV19|TRBJ1-1|NA
ASTPDRAGTEAF
>TRBV29-1|TRBJ2-7|NA
SVEDFQGREQY
>TRBV6-2/TRBV6-3|TRBJ1-1|once
ASSPEDTEAF
>TRBV12-3/TRBV12-4|TRBJ1-2|once
ASSLEAGARYT
>TRBV6-5|TRBJ1-3|NA
ASSYSRQGAGNTIY
>TRBV27|TRBJ1-1|NA
ASSLVGARTEAF
>TRBV5-6|TRBJ2-5|NA
ASSPGSRQETQY
>TRBV24-1|TRBJ1-2|NA
ATSDDRVGYGYT
>TRBV7-2|TRBJ2-5|NA
ASSSSTGTSGQETQY
>TRBV2|TRBJ2-5|NA
ASSEDRQETQY
>TRBV12-3/TRBV12-4|TRBJ2-7|NA
ATSLGSYEQY
>TRBV5-8|TRBJ1-3|NA
ASSAYRGLRSGNTIY
>TRBV21-1|TRBJ2-1|NA
ARRGRGTSMYEQF
>TRBV28|TRBJ2-6|NA
AGMEGFSGANVLT
>TRBV4-3|TRBJ1-2|NA
ASSLGQVGNYGYT
>TRBV6-5|TRBJ1-3|NA
ASSRNEAGNTIY
>TRBV30|TRBJ1-2|NA
AYRLSGIGSYT
>TRBV5-4|TRBJ1-5|once
ASSRTGNGNQPQH
>TRBV7-2|TRBJ2-1|NA
ASSLARFGRGDEQF
>TRBV5-1|TRBJ2-3|NA
ASNPGHFTDTQY
>TRBV7-2|TRBJ1-4|NA
ASSLVDTPSEKLF
>TRBV7-9|TRBJ2-3|NA
ASSPGLATSTDTQY
>TRBV5-1|TRBJ1-4|NA
ASSHQGRQLF
>TRBV5-1|TRBJ2-5|NA
ASSLETYSGTQY